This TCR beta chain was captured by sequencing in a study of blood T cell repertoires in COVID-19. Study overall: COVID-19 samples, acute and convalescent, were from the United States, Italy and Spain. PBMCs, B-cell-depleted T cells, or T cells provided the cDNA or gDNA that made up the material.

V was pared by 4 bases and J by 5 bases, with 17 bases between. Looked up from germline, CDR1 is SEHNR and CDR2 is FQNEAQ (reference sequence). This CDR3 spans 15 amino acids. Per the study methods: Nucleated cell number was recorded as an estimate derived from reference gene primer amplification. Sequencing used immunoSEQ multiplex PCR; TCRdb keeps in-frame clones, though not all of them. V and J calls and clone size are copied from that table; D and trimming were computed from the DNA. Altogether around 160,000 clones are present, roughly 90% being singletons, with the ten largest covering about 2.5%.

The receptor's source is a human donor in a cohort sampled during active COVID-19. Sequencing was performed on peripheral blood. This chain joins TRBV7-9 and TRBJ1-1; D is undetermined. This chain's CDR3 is CASSSRMTRRTEAFF. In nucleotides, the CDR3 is TGTGCCAGCAGCTCCCGAATGACCAGGAGGACTGAAGCTTTCTTT.